This T cell receptor beta chain was captured in a study of T-cell memory formation after mild COVID-19. In the study overall: TCR clustering was largely donor specific. The study's findings and limits: Second-wave clones with a day 37 peak had unconfirmed SARS-CoV-2 specificity. Contracting CD4+ clones lay largely in CM and EM, with CD8+ ones residing in EMRA. Prior to infection, memory already included some responding clones, suggesting cross-reactive memory joined.

TCRdb ran MiXCR on the 5' RACE reads and lists one entry per CDR3 protein. The sample gives about 290,000 distinct CDR3 sequences, 15% to 20% of which show up once; more than 20% is in the top ten. For this clonotype: Its antigen is not known.

This CDR3 has 14 residues. Germline CDR1 SGHTA, CDR2 FQGNSA. V shed 5 bases and J shed 0 bases, with 9 bases lying between them. The source of this sequence is a man aged 18 to 35 who had mild COVID-19 (a few samples of this study predate the infection). Cell type and time point are not known. What was sequenced was PBMCs or a T cell subset sorted from them (not recorded which). This chain links TRBV7-2 with TRBJ2-3; D gene unclear. CDR3 sequence reads: CASSLQPSTDTQYF. The CDR3 coding sequence is TGTGCCAGCAGCCTACAACCTAGCACAGATACGCAGTATTTT.